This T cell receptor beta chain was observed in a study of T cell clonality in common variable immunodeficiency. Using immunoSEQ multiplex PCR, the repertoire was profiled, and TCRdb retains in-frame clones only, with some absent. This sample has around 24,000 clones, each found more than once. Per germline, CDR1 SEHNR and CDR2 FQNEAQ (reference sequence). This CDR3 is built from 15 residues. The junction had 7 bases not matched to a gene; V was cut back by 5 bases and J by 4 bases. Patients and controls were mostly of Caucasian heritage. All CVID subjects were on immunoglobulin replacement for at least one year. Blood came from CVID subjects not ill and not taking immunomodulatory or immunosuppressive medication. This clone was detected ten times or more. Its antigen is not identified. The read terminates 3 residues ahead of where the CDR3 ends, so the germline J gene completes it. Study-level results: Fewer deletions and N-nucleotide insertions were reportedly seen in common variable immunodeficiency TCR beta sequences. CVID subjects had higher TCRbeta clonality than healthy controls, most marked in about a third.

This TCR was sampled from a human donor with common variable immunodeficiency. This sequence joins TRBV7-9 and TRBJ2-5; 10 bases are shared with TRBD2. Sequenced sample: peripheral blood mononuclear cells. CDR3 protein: CASSRSGGAGETQYF. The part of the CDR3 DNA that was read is TGTGCCAGCAGCAGAAGCGGGGGGGCCGGAGAGACC.